These 11 T cell receptor beta chains were sequenced from one sample in a study of T cell responses to AZD1222 COVID-19 vaccine. TCRdb keeps only in-frame clones here, not all; method: immunoSEQ multiplex PCR. The repertoire includes 120,000 or so clones, under 95% of them detected once, and 5% sits in the top ten. The sequencing here drew on peripheral blood, taken 28 days after the second AZD1222 dose. The receptors stem from an adult who received the AZD1222 COVID-19 vaccine.

This chain connects TRBV7-9 to TRBJ1-3, with D possibly TRBD1 on 5 matching bases. This CDR3 has 17 residues. V was trimmed by 10 bases and J by 0 bases, leaving 22 bases between them. Germline CDR1 is SEHNR and CDR2 is FQNEAQ (reference sequence). The CDR3 coding sequence is TGTGCCAATACGGACACTTCGAACCCTCTCTCTGGAAACACCATATATTTT. Translation gives CANTDTSNPLSGNTIYF.

The J gene is TRBJ2-6, the V gene TRBV2; unclear D gene. This CDR3 has 17 amino acids. The V end lost 7 bases, the J end lost 0 bases, and 16 bases lay between the germline ends. Germline CDR1 is SNHLY and CDR2 is FYNNEI. The CDR3 sequence: CASKKGLAYSGANVLTF. In DNA, the CDR3 is TGTGCCAGCAAAAAAGGGTTAGCCTACTCTGGGGCCAACGTCCTGACTTTC.

The genes are TRBV5-5 and TRBJ2-7; D unresolved. Trimming cost V 3 bases and J 2 bases, with 12 bases left between them. Germline values: CDR1 SGHKS, CDR2 YYEKEE (reference sequence). The CDR3 has 14 amino acids. CDR3 residues: CASSSSGPPYEQYF. The CDR3 DNA reads TGTGCCAGCAGCTCATCGGGTCCCCCCTACGAGCAGTACTTC.

This clone was observed a handful of times. Other DNA sequences in the sample encode the same CDR3. The chain couples TRBV18 to TRBJ1-1; a weak D match, TRBD1 (5 bases). Looked up from germline, CDR1 is KGHSH and CDR2 is LQKENI. The CDR3 is 13 residues long. The V gene lost 6 bases and the J gene lost 0 bases, with 8 bases spanning the gap. DNA for the CDR3: TGTGCCAGCTCTCCGGGGCTGAACACTGAAGCTTTCTTT. It encodes CASSPGLNTEAFF.

The chain is built from TRBV15 and TRBJ2-7; 12 nucleotides agree with TRBD2. The CDR3 length is 17 residues. V dropped 1 base and J dropped 0; count of bases not matched to a gene: 4. The germline V gene has CDR1 LNHNV and CDR2 YYDKDF (reference sequence). The CDR3 DNA follows: TGTGCCACCAGCAGAGCGGGACTAGCGGGCCGCTCCTACGAGCAGTACTTC. It yields the protein CATSRAGLAGRSYEQYF.

The chain carries TRBV7-2 and TRBJ2-5, with 8 bases matching TRBD2. The CDR3 loop spans 14 amino acids. V lost 5 bases, J lost 5 bases, and 7 bases stayed unmatched. Germline CDR1 SGHTA, CDR2 FQGNSA. The CDR3 region has the DNA TGTGCCAGCAGCCTCGGGACTAGGGGCGAGACCCAGTACTTC. Its translation: CASSLGTRGETQYF.

The chain uses TRBV6-1 and TRBJ1-2, with unresolved D. The germline V and J ends were trimmed by 1 base and 6 bases, with 12 bases remaining between them. The CDR3 has 14 residues. Per the germline V gene, CDR1 is MNHNS and CDR2 is SASEGT. DNA of the CDR3: TGTGCCAGCAGTGAAGGTCCCTGGGGAGATGGCTACACCTTC. It is translated as CASSEGPWGDGYTF.

The chain uses TRBV27 and TRBJ2-2; 11 positions match TRBD2. The CDR3 runs 17 residues. V shed 6 bases and J 6 bases; nucleotides not matched to a gene: 12. The germline V gene has CDR1 MNHEY and CDR2 SMNVEV (reference sequence). This CDR3 is CASSSTELAGVPGELFF. Here the CDR3 DNA reads TGTGCCAGCAGCTCGACGGAACTAGCGGGAGTTCCCGGGGAGCTGTTTTTT.

CDR3 sequence reads: CASSYSGTSQFF. In nucleotides, the CDR3 is TGTGCCAGCAGTTACTCAGGGACTAGTCAGTTCTTC. The rearrangement uses TRBV6-6 and TRBJ2-1; TRBD2 agrees at 8 bases. This CDR3 contains 12 residues. V was clipped by 0 bases and J by 13 bases; unmatched bases: 2. Germline CDR1 MNHNY, CDR2 SVGAGI (reference sequence).

J is TRBJ1-5 and V is TRBV5-5; D not resolved. V lost 4 bases and J 6 bases, leaving 14 bases between the germline ends. The CDR3 is 14 amino acids. The germline V gene has CDR1 SGHKS and CDR2 YYEKEE (reference sequence). CDR3 DNA: TGTGCCAGCAGCCCGGCCGGGAAGGTTCAGCCCCAGCATTTT. This translates into CASSPAGKVQPQHF.

The genes are TRBV10-3 and TRBJ1-2, with 9 bases matching TRBD1. The CDR3 length is 16 residues. Looked up from germline, CDR1 is ENHRY and CDR2 is SYGVKD. V was clipped by 4 bases and J by 1 base; unmatched bases: 7. CDR3 protein: CAISVADRGDNYGYTF. As DNA, the CDR3 is TGTGCCATCAGTGTAGCCGACAGGGGGGATAACTATGGCTACACCTTC.